The present TCR beta chain was sequenced within a study of OX40 agonist ivuxolimab in advanced cancers. Study context: Patients in dose escalation had liver, melanoma, kidney or head and neck cancers. Partial responses were achieved by three patients: one hepatocellular carcinoma, two cutaneous melanoma.

Trimming removed 1 base from V and 0 bases from J, with 0 bases in between. The CDR3 is made up of 11 amino acids. The V gene's germline CDR1 is DFQATT and CDR2 SNEGSKA (reference sequence). The method was immunoSEQ multiplex PCR; TCRdb's version includes in-frame clones alone and lacks a portion of them. The sample contains over 50,000 clones, approximately 91% of which appear only once. The timepoints at which blood was sampled were baseline, cycle 4 day 1, and cycle 7 day 1. The clonotype originates from an adult with an advanced solid tumor such as melanoma, head and neck, liver or kidney cancer. V and J are TRBV20-1 and TRBJ1-1; D remains unclear. This material consisted of CD4+ or CD8+ T cells sorted from blood, taken in a trial of the OX40 agonist ivuxolimab. For the CDR3, the DNA is TGCAGTGCTAGAGTGAACACTGAAGCTTTCTTT. Its protein product is CSARVNTEAFF.